The rows below give T cell receptor beta chains drawn from one sample of a study of blood T cell repertoires in COVID-19. Repertoires were generated with immunoSEQ multiplex PCR, while TCRdb's copy carries only in-frame clones and drops some. The repertoire holds over 350,000 clones, with approximately 90% as singletons. The material sequenced was peripheral blood. The source of these receptors is a woman aged 30 to 39 with acute or convalescent COVID-19. Both conserved end residues are part of each CDR3. Each record gives: clone size, CDR3 length, V gene, J gene, D gene, CDR3 DNA, CDR3 protein. D genes are given only for firm matches. Clone sizes are given selectively: once, few, many, or a class where the clone is expanded.

clone_size: -; cdr3_length: 15; v_call: TRBV19; j_call: TRBJ1-4; d_call: -; cdr3_nt: TGTGCCAGTACTAAAGACCATATCGGTAATGAAAAACTGTTTTTT; cdr3_aa: CASTKDHIGNEKLFF
clone_size: -; cdr3_length: 14; v_call: TRBV5-7; j_call: TRBJ1-2; d_call: TRBD1; cdr3_nt: TGTGCCAGCAGCTGCCGGGACAGGGTTGATGGCTACACCTTC; cdr3_aa: CASSCRDRVDGYTF
clone_size: -; cdr3_length: 16; v_call: TRBV5-4; j_call: TRBJ2-5; d_call: TRBD1; cdr3_nt: TGTGCCAGCAGCTTGGGGGACAGGGGGCTCAGGGAGACCCAGTACTTC; cdr3_aa: CASSLGDRGLRETQYF
clone_size: -; cdr3_length: 13; v_call: TRBV11-1; j_call: TRBJ2-5; d_call: -; cdr3_nt: TGTGCCAGCAGCTTAAATTCTGAAGAGACCCAGTACTTC; cdr3_aa: CASSLNSEETQYF
clone_size: -; cdr3_length: 14; v_call: TRBV2; j_call: TRBJ2-3; d_call: -; cdr3_nt: TGTGCCAGCAGGCAAGGGGGGGGCACAGATACGCAGTATTTT; cdr3_aa: CASRQGGGTDTQYF
clone_size: -; cdr3_length: 13; v_call: TRBV28; j_call: TRBJ2-1; d_call: TRBD2; cdr3_nt: TGTGCCACTACCGGGACTAGCAGAAATGAGCAGTTCTTC; cdr3_aa: CATTGTSRNEQFF
clone_size: -; cdr3_length: 15; v_call: TRBV4-1; j_call: TRBJ2-4; d_call: -; cdr3_nt: TGCGCCAGCAGCCAAGTTGGGACAATCAAAAACATTCAGTACTTC; cdr3_aa: CASSQVGTIKNIQYF
clone_size: -; cdr3_length: 18; v_call: TRBV6-1; j_call: TRBJ2-1; d_call: -; cdr3_nt: TGTGCCAGCAGTGACCCCCCGGGACTGCCCGATAGGTACAATGAGCAGTTCTTC; cdr3_aa: CASSDPPGLPDRYNEQFF
clone_size: -; cdr3_length: 15; v_call: TRBV7-2; j_call: TRBJ1-2; d_call: TRBD1; cdr3_nt: TGTGCCAGCAGCCCATCCGTGGGACAGAGGACTGGCTACACCTTC; cdr3_aa: CASSPSVGQRTGYTF
clone_size: few; cdr3_length: 15; v_call: TRBV4-2; j_call: TRBJ2-7; d_call: TRBD1; cdr3_nt: TGTGCCAGCAGCCAGGCCGGGACAGGGTATTTCGAGCAGTACTTC; cdr3_aa: CASSQAGTGYFEQYF
clone_size: -; cdr3_length: 14; v_call: TRBV6-6; j_call: TRBJ2-1; d_call: TRBD1; cdr3_nt: TGTGCCAGCAGGCCCGGGACAGGGCGGAATGAGCAGTTCTTC; cdr3_aa: CASRPGTGRNEQFF
clone_size: -; cdr3_length: 15; v_call: TRBV9; j_call: TRBJ1-4; d_call: -; cdr3_nt: TGTGCCAGCAGCAATGGGGGGAGCCCCGTTGAAAAACTGTTTTTT; cdr3_aa: CASSNGGSPVEKLFF
clone_size: -; cdr3_length: 13; v_call: TRBV6-2/TRBV6-3; j_call: TRBJ2-1; d_call: -; cdr3_nt: TGTGCCAGCGGCCGGGACTCATACAATGAGCAGTTCTTC; cdr3_aa: CASGRDSYNEQFF
clone_size: -; cdr3_length: 16; v_call: TRBV3-1/TRBV3-2; j_call: TRBJ2-3; d_call: -; cdr3_nt: TGTGCCAGCAGCCAAGGCTCCGGGACTGGATCAGATACGCAGTATTTT; cdr3_aa: CASSQGSGTGSDTQYF
clone_size: once; cdr3_length: 13; v_call: TRBV6-5; j_call: TRBJ2-6; d_call: TRBD2; cdr3_nt: TGTGCCAGCCAAGCGGGGGGGGCCAACGTCCTGACTTTC; cdr3_aa: CASQAGGANVLTF
clone_size: -; cdr3_length: 16; v_call: TRBV5-4; j_call: TRBJ2-7; d_call: TRBD2; cdr3_nt: TGTGCCAGCAGCACCTCCGCAGCGGGGCCCTCCTACGAGCAGTACTTC; cdr3_aa: CASSTSAAGPSYEQYF
clone_size: -; cdr3_length: 13; v_call: TRBV12-3/TRBV12-4; j_call: TRBJ2-5; d_call: TRBD2; cdr3_nt: TGTGCCAGCAGTTTTCCGGGAGGAGAGACCCAGTACTTC; cdr3_aa: CASSFPGGETQYF
clone_size: -; cdr3_length: 15; v_call: TRBV19; j_call: TRBJ1-5; d_call: TRBD1; cdr3_nt: TGTGCCAGTAGTGCCAGGGGGAGTAGCAATCAGCCCCAGCATTTT; cdr3_aa: CASSARGSSNQPQHF
clone_size: -; cdr3_length: 14; v_call: TRBV30; j_call: TRBJ2-5; d_call: TRBD2; cdr3_nt: TGTGCCTGGAGTGTACTAGCGGGGGGGTCAACCCAGTACTTC; cdr3_aa: CAWSVLAGGSTQYF
clone_size: -; cdr3_length: 16; v_call: TRBV5-4; j_call: TRBJ2-5; d_call: -; cdr3_nt: TGTGCCAGCAGCCCAAGCGGCCCCGAGCTATCGGGGACCCAGTACTTC; cdr3_aa: CASSPSGPELSGTQYF
clone_size: -; cdr3_length: 15; v_call: TRBV7-7; j_call: TRBJ2-5; d_call: TRBD2; cdr3_nt: TGTGCCAGCAGCTTGGGGACTAGCGGGGGAGAGACCCAGTACTTC; cdr3_aa: CASSLGTSGGETQYF
clone_size: -; cdr3_length: 14; v_call: TRBV13; j_call: TRBJ2-7; d_call: -; cdr3_nt: TGTGCCAGCCGCCTCTCGGGGTCTCCCTACGAGCAGTACTTC; cdr3_aa: CASRLSGSPYEQYF
clone_size: -; cdr3_length: 11; v_call: TRBV20-1; j_call: TRBJ1-1; d_call: TRBD1; cdr3_nt: TGCAGTGCTAGGGGACAGCGTGAAGCTTTCTTT; cdr3_aa: CSARGQREAFF
clone_size: -; cdr3_length: 15; v_call: TRBV5-6; j_call: TRBJ2-7; d_call: TRBD1; cdr3_nt: TGTGCCAGCAGTCAAGACAGGGAAGACCCCTACGAGCAGTACTTC; cdr3_aa: CASSQDREDPYEQYF
clone_size: few; cdr3_length: 11; v_call: TRBV7-6; j_call: TRBJ2-2; d_call: -; cdr3_nt: TGTGCCAGCAGCCTCACCGGGGAGCTGTTTTTT; cdr3_aa: CASSLTGELFF
clone_size: -; cdr3_length: 15; v_call: TRBV11-2; j_call: TRBJ2-7; d_call: -; cdr3_nt: TGTGCCAGCAGCTTTCCGGACGGGAGCTCCTACGAGCAGTACTTC; cdr3_aa: CASSFPDGSSYEQYF
clone_size: once; cdr3_length: 14; v_call: TRBV7-2; j_call: TRBJ1-5; d_call: -; cdr3_nt: TGTGCCAGCAGCTTCAACAGGGTCAATCAGCCCCAGCATTTT; cdr3_aa: CASSFNRVNQPQHF
clone_size: once; cdr3_length: 16; v_call: TRBV10-2; j_call: TRBJ1-1; d_call: -; cdr3_nt: TGCGCCAGCAGTGAAAGGGTTGGGTTGAGGGTCACTGAAGCTTTCTTT; cdr3_aa: CASSERVGLRVTEAFF
clone_size: once; cdr3_length: 15; v_call: TRBV5-1; j_call: TRBJ1-2; d_call: -; cdr3_nt: TGCGCCAGCAGCTTGGCCATGGCAGGGGCAGTAGGCTACACCTTC; cdr3_aa: CASSLAMAGAVGYTF
clone_size: -; cdr3_length: 18; v_call: TRBV7-9; j_call: TRBJ2-2; d_call: TRBD1; cdr3_nt: TGTGCCAGCAGCTCCATTAAAGGGCGACAGGGGAGTCCCGGGGAGCTGTTTTTT; cdr3_aa: CASSSIKGRQGSPGELFF
clone_size: few; cdr3_length: 15; v_call: TRBV5-6; j_call: TRBJ2-3; d_call: -; cdr3_nt: TGTGCCAGCAGCTTTCTGAGAGCGGTAACAGATACGCAGTATTTT; cdr3_aa: CASSFLRAVTDTQYF
clone_size: -; cdr3_length: 16; v_call: TRBV25-1; j_call: TRBJ2-2; d_call: TRBD2; cdr3_nt: TGTGCCAGCAGTCCCCCAAGCGGGGGACCGACCGGGGAGCTGTTTTTT; cdr3_aa: CASSPPSGGPTGELFF
clone_size: -; cdr3_length: 16; v_call: TRBV9; j_call: TRBJ2-1; d_call: TRBD1; cdr3_nt: TGTGCCAGCAGCGCTTTTCCGGGACAGGGGGCAAATGAGCAGTTCTTC; cdr3_aa: CASSAFPGQGANEQFF
clone_size: -; cdr3_length: 13; v_call: TRBV2; j_call: TRBJ2-5; d_call: -; cdr3_nt: TGTGCCAGCAGTGAATCGGGAATTGAGACCCAGTACTTC; cdr3_aa: CASSESGIETQYF
clone_size: -; cdr3_length: 16; v_call: TRBV9; j_call: TRBJ2-5; d_call: -; cdr3_nt: TGTGCCAGCAGCGAAGAACTAGGGGGGGTTGAGGAGACCCAGTACTTC; cdr3_aa: CASSEELGGVEETQYF
clone_size: -; cdr3_length: 17; v_call: TRBV11-2; j_call: TRBJ2-5; d_call: -; cdr3_nt: TGTGCCAGCAGCTCGCCAGGTGGACACTATTCCCAAGAGACCCAGTACTTC; cdr3_aa: CASSSPGGHYSQETQYF
clone_size: -; cdr3_length: 11; v_call: TRBV2; j_call: TRBJ2-5; d_call: -; cdr3_nt: TGTGCCAGCAGCGAGATTGTGACCCAGTACTTC; cdr3_aa: CASSEIVTQYF
clone_size: once; cdr3_length: 13; v_call: TRBV30; j_call: TRBJ2-3; d_call: -; cdr3_nt: TGTGCCTGGAGTCGTCGGAGCACAGATACGCAGTATTTT; cdr3_aa: CAWSRRSTDTQYF
clone_size: -; cdr3_length: 15; v_call: TRBV7-7; j_call: TRBJ2-2; d_call: -; cdr3_nt: TGTGCCAGCAGACCCTCGGGGGAGGACACCGGGGAGCTGTTTTTT; cdr3_aa: CASRPSGEDTGELFF
clone_size: -; cdr3_length: 13; v_call: TRBV24-1; j_call: TRBJ1-1; d_call: TRBD1; cdr3_nt: TGTGCCACCAGTGGCCAGGGGGACACTGAAGCTTTCTTT; cdr3_aa: CATSGQGDTEAFF
clone_size: -; cdr3_length: 15; v_call: TRBV7-9; j_call: TRBJ1-2; d_call: -; cdr3_nt: TGTGCCAGCAGCTTGTCAATGGGAGGGAGCGGGGGCTACACCTTC; cdr3_aa: CASSLSMGGSGGYTF
clone_size: -; cdr3_length: 16; v_call: TRBV29-1; j_call: TRBJ2-1; d_call: TRBD2; cdr3_nt: TGCAGCGTTGAAGATTTCTCTAGCGGCTCCTACAATGAGCAGTTCTTC; cdr3_aa: CSVEDFSSGSYNEQFF